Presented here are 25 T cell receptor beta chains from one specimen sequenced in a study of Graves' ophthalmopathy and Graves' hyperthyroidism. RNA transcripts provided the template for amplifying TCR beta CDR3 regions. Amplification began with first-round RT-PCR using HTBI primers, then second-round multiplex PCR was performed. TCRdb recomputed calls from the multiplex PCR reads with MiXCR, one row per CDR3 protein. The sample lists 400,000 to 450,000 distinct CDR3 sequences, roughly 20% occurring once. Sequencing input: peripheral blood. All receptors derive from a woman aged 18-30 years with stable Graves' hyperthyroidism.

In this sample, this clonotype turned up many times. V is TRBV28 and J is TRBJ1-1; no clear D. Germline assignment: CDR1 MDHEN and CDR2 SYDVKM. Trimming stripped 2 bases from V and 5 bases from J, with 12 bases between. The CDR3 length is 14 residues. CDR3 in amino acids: CASSLPLLGTEAFF. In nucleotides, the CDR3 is TGTGCCAGCAGTTTACCACTACTCGGGACTGAAGCTTTCTTT.

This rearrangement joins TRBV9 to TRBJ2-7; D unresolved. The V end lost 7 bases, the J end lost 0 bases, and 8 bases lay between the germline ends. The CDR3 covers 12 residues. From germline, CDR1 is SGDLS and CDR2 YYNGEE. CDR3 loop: CASGDNSYEQYF. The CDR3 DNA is TGTGCCAGCGGTGACAACTCCTACGAGCAGTACTTC.

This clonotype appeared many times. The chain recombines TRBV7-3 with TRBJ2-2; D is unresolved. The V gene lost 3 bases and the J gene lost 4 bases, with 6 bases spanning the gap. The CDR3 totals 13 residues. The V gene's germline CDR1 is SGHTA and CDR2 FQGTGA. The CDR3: CASSFSPTGELFF. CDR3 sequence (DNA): TGTGCCAGCAGCTTTTCGCCCACCGGGGAGCTGTTTTTT. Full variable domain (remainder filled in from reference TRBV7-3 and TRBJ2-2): GAGVSQTPSNKVTEKGKYVELRCDPISGHTALYWYRQSLGQGPEFLIYFQGTGAADDSGLPNDRFFAVRPEGSVSTLKIQRTERGDSAVYLCASSFSPTGELFFGEGSRLTVL.

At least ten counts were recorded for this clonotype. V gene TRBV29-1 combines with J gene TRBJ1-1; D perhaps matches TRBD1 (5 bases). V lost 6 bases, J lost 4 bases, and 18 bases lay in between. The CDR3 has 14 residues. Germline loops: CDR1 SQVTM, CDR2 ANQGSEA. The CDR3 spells CSVPSQVLGTEAFF. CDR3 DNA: TGCAGCGTACCATCACAGGTATTGGGCACTGAAGCTTTCTTT.

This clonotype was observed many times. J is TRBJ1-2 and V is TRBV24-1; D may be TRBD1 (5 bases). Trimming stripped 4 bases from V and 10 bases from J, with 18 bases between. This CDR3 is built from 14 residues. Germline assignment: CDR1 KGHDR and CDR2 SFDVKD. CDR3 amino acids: CATSDSRVSGIYTF. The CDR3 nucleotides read TGTGCCACCAGTGACTCCAGGGTTTCGGGGATCTACACCTTC.

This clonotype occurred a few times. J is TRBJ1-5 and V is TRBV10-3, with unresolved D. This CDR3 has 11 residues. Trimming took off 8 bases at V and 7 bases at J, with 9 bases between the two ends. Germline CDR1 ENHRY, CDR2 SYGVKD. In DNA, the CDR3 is TGTGCCATCCCGGCAATCCAGCCCCAGCATTTT. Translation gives CAIPAIQPQHF.

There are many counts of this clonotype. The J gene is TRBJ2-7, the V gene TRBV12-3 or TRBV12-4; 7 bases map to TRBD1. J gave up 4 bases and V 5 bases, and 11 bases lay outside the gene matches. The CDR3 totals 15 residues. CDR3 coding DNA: TGTGCCAGCAGTCGTATAACCGGGACAGTGTACGAGCAGTACTTC. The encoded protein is CASSRITGTVYEQYF.

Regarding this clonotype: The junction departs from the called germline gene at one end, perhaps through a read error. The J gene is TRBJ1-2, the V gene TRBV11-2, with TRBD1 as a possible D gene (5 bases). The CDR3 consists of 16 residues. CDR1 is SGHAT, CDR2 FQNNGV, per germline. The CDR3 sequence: CASSLRPGAAVYGYTF. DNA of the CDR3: TGCGCCAGCAGCTTACGTCCTGGGGCAGCGGTCTATGGCTACACCTTC.

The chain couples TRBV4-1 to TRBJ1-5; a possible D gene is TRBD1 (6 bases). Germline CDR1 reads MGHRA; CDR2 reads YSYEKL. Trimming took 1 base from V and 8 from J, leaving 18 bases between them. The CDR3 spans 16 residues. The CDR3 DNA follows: TGCGCCAGCAGCCAAGCCGGGCAGGGGTATAATGAGCCCCAGCATTTT. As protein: CASSQAGQGYNEPQHF.

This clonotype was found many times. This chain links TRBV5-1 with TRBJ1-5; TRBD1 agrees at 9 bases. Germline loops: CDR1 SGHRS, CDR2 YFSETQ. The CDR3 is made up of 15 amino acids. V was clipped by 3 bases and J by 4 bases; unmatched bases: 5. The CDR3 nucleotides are TGCGCCAGCAGCTCCGGGACAGGGAATAATCAGCCCCAGCATTTT. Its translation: CASSSGTGNNQPQHF.

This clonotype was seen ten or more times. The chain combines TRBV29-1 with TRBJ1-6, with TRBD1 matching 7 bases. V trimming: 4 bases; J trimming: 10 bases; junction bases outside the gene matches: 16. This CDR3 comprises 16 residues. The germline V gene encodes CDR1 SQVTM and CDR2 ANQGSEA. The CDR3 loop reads CSVVTGDLPRISPLHF. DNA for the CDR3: TGCAGCGTTGTAACAGGGGACCTGCCACGAATATCACCCCTCCACTTT.

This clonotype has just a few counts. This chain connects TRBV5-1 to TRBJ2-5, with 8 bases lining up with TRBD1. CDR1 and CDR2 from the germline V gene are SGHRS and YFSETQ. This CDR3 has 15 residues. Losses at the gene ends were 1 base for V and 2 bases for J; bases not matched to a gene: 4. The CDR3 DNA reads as TGCGCCAGCAGCTTGTTCAGGGGGCCTCAAGAGACCCAGTACTTC. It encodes CASSLFRGPQETQYF.

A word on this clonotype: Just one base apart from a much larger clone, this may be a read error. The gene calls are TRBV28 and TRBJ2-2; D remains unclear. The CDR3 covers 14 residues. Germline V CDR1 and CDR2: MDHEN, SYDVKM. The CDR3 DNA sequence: TGTGCCAGCAGTTTAGCAACCTACACCGAGGAGCTGTTTTTT. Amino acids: CASSLATYTEELFF.

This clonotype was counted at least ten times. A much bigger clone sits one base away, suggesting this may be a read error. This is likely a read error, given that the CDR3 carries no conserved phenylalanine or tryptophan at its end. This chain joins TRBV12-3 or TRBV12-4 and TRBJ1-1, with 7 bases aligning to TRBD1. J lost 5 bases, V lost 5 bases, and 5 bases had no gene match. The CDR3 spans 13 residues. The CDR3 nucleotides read TGTGCCAGCAGTGTCCAGGGGGGGACTGAAGCTTTCCTT. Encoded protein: CASSVQGGTEAFL.

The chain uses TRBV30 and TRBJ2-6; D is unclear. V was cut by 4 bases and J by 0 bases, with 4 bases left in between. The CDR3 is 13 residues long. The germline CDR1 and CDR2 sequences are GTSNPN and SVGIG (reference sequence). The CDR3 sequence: CAWTYSGANVLTF. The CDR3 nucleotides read TGTGCCTGGACCTACTCTGGGGCCAACGTCCTGACTTTC.

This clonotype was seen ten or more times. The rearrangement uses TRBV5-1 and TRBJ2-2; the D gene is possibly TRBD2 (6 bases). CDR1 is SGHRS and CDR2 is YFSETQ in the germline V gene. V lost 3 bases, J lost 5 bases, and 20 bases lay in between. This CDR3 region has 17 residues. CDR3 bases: TGCGCCAGCAGCTACTCCCTGAGTGGGGGAGGTACCGGGGAGCTGTTTTTT. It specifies CASSYSLSGGGTGELFF.

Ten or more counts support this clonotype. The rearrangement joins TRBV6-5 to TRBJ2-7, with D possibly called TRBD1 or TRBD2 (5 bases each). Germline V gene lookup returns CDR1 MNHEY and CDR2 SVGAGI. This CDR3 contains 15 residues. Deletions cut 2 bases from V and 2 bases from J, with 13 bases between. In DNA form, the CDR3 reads TGTGCCAGCAGTTACCGGGACGGCGAAACCTACGAGCAGTACTTC. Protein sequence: CASSYRDGETYEQYF.

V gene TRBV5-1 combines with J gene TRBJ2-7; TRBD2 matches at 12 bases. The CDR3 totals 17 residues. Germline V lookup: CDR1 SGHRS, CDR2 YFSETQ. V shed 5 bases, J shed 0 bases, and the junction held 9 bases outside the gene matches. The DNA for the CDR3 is TGCGCCAGCAGAGGTATTGGACTAGCGGGAAGCTCCTACGAGCAGTACTTC. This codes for CASRGIGLAGSSYEQYF.

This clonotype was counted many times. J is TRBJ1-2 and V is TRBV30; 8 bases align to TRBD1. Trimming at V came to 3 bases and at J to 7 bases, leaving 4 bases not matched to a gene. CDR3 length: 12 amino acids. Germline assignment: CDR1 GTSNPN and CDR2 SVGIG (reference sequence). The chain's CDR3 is CAWRTGGGGYTF. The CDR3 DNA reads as TGTGCCTGGAGAACAGGGGGAGGTGGCTACACCTTC.

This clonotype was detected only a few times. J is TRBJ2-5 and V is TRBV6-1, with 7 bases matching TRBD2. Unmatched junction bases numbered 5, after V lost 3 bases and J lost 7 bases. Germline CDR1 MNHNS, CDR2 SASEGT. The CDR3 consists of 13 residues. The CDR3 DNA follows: TGTGCCAGCAGTGATCGCGGGAGTGTGACCCAGTACTTC. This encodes CASSDRGSVTQYF.

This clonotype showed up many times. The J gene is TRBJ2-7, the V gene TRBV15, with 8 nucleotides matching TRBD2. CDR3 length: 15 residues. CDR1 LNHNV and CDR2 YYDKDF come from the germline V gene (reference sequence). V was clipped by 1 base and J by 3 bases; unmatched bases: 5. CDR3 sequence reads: CATSRVREAIYEQYF. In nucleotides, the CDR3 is TGTGCCACCAGCAGAGTGCGGGAGGCCATCTACGAGCAGTACTTC.

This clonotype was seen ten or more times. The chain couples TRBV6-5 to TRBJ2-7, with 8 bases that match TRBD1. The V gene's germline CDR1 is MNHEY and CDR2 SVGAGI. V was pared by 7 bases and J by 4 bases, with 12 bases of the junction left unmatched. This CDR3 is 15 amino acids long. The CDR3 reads CASKTGTGLSYEQYF. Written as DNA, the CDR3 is TGTGCCAGCAAGACCGGGACAGGCCTATCATACGAGCAGTACTTC.

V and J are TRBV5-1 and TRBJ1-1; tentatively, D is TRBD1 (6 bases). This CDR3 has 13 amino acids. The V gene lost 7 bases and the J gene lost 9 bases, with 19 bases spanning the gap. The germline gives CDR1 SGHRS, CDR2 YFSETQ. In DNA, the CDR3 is TGCGCCAGCGGCCCCGACGGACAGACCCAAGCTTTCTTT. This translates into CASGPDGQTQAFF.

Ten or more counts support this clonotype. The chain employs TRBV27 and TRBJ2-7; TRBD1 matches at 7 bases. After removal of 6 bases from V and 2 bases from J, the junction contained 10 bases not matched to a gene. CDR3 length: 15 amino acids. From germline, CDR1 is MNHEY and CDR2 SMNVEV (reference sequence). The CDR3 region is CASRPTGTATYEQYF. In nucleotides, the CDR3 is TGTGCCAGCAGACCAACCGGGACAGCGACCTACGAGCAGTACTTC.

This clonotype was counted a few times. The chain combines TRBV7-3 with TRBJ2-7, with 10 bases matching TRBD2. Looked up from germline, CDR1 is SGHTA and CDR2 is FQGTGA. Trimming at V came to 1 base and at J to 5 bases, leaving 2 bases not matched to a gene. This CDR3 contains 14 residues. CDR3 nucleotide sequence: TGTGCCAGCAGCTTAAAGAGCGGGAGGGACGAGCAGTACTTC. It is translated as CASSLKSGRDEQYF.